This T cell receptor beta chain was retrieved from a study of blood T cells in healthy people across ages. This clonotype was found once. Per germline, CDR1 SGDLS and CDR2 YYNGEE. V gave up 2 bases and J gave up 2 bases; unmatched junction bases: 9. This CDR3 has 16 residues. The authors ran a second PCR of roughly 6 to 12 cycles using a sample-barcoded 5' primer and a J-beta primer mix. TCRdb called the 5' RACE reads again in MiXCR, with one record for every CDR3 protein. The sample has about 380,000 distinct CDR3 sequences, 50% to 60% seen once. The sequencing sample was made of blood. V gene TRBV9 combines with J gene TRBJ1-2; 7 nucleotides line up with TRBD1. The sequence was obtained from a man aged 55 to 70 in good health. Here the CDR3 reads CASSVEQGPKNYGYTF. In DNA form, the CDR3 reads TGTGCCAGCAGCGTTGAACAGGGGCCGAAAAACTATGGCTACACCTTC.